One sample yielded the 19 T cell receptor beta chains listed below, sequenced in a study of T cell responses to AZD1222 COVID-19 vaccine. Only in-frame clones appear in the TCRdb table, and some are missing; sequencing was by immunoSEQ multiplex PCR. The top ten clones hold approximately 8.6% of a sample with about 73,000 clones, about 91% of them seen once. The sequencing used peripheral blood, collected 28 days after the second AZD1222 dose. All receptors come from an adult who received the AZD1222 COVID-19 vaccine.

V gene TRBV6-5 combines with J gene TRBJ1-1; 10 bases agree with TRBD1. V lost 2 bases and J lost 1; bases outside the gene matches: 4. The CDR3 extends over 16 amino acids. From germline, CDR1 is MNHEY and CDR2 SVGAGI. The DNA of the CDR3 is TGTGCCAGCAGTTACCAGGGACAGGGGCCGAACACTGAAGCTTTCTTT. Translation gives CASSYQGQGPNTEAFF.

V is TRBV9 and J is TRBJ2-5, with 12 bases aligning to TRBD2. This CDR3 region has 17 residues. Germline values: CDR1 SGDLS, CDR2 YYNGEE. The V gene end was trimmed by 0 bases and the J gene end by 4 bases; junction bases not matched to a gene: 7. The CDR3 DNA reads TGTGCCAGCAGCGTAGGGGCTAGCGGGGGGGCGATAGAGACCCAGTACTTC. It codes for CASSVGASGGAIETQYF.

This chain links TRBV7-3 with TRBJ2-7; possibly TRBD1 for D (6 bases). There are 15 residues in the CDR3. Trimming stripped 3 bases from V and 5 bases from J, with 17 bases between. Germline CDR1 and CDR2: SGHTA and FQGTGA. CDR3 coding DNA: TGTGCCAGCAGCTTTGCGGCAGGGGCTATGGACGAGCAGTACTTC. Amino acids: CASSFAAGAMDEQYF.

The V gene is TRBV10-1, the J gene TRBJ2-7; D is possibly TRBD1 (6 bases). Germline CDR1 reads WNHNN; CDR2 reads SYGVQD (reference sequence). The length of the CDR3 is 19 residues. V lost 8 bases, J lost 1 base, and 30 bases lay in between. In DNA form, the CDR3 reads TGCGCCAGCTGCACTCCTTGCCCGGGACACGTTTTAGGTTCCTACGAGCAGTACTTC. Protein sequence: CASCTPCPGHVLGSYEQYF.

V and J are TRBV24-1 and TRBJ2-2; 10 bases fit TRBD2. The CDR3 totals 16 residues. V gave up 3 bases and J gave up 3 bases; unmatched junction bases: 3. Germline CDR1 and CDR2: KGHDR and SFDVKD. The CDR3 coding sequence is TGTGCCACCAGTGATCAAGCGGGAGGGTACACCGGGGAGCTGTTTTTT. This translates into CATSDQAGGYTGELFF.

V is TRBV11-1 and J is TRBJ2-3; maybe TRBD1 (6 bases). V was shortened by 4 bases and J by 1 base, with 12 bases between the two germline ends. Germline-derived CDR1 and CDR2 are SGHAT and FQDESV (reference sequence). This CDR3 has 15 amino acids. Here the CDR3 DNA reads TGTGCCAGCAGCTCAGGGGTCGGCGGCACAGATACGCAGTATTTT. Translating it yields CASSSGVGGTDTQYF.

This chain links TRBV2 with TRBJ2-5; D is unclear. Germline values: CDR1 SNHLY, CDR2 FYNNEI. V shed 2 bases and J shed 1 base, with 5 bases lying between them. This CDR3 is built from 13 residues. CDR3 amino acids: CASSEWGQETQYF. The CDR3 nucleotides read TGTGCCAGCAGTGAATGGGGCCAAGAGACCCAGTACTTC. The whole variable domain, remainder taken from reference TRBV2 and TRBJ2-5, is EPEVTQTPSHQVTQMGQEVILRCVPISNHLYFYWYRQILGQKVEFLVSFYNNEISEKSEIFDDQFSVERPDGSNFTLKIRSTKLEDSAMYFCASSEWGQETQYFGPGTRLLVL.

This chain uses TRBV19 with TRBJ1-2, with D possibly TRBD1 on 6 matching bases. This CDR3 comprises 13 residues. Germline lookup yields CDR1 LNHDA and CDR2 SQIVND (reference sequence). Trimming stripped 6 bases from V and 6 bases from J, with 14 bases between. The CDR3 here is CASRGAGAHGYTF. Here the CDR3 DNA reads TGTGCCAGTAGAGGCGCAGGGGCTCATGGCTACACCTTC.

V and J are TRBV19 and TRBJ1-2; D not certain. V was clipped by 5 bases and J by 6 bases, with 19 bases between them. This CDR3 contains 15 residues. CDR1 is LNHDA and CDR2 is SQIVND in the germline V gene (reference sequence). The DNA of the CDR3 is TGTGCCAGTAGTCCGAGACATGTAACTATGGATGGCTACACCTTC. Its protein is CASSPRHVTMDGYTF.

This rearrangement joins TRBV5-1 to TRBJ1-2; no clear D gene. Trimming pared 7 bases from V and 4 bases from J, leaving 14 bases between. The CDR3 has 13 residues. Germline V lookup: CDR1 SGHRS, CDR2 YFSETQ. In nucleotides, the CDR3 is TGCGCCAGCTCTTCCGAGAGGGCCTATGGCTACACCTTC. This sequence encodes CASSSERAYGYTF.

The CDR3 reads CASSLSRGGFGNTIYF. The CDR3 nucleotides read TGCGCCAGCAGCTTGTCTAGGGGGGGATTCGGAAACACCATATATTTT. V is TRBV5-1 and J is TRBJ1-3, with D possibly TRBD1 on 6 matching bases. V lost 1 base, J lost 4 bases, and 15 bases lay in between. This CDR3 is built from 16 residues. Germline V gene sequence: CDR1 SGHRS, CDR2 YFSETQ.

The CDR3 DNA is TGTGCCAGCAGTGGCGGGACAGGTAATGCAGATACGCAGTATTTT. Encoded protein: CASSGGTGNADTQYF. V and J are TRBV2 and TRBJ2-3; 8 nucleotides line up with TRBD1. Trimming removed 4 bases from V and 4 bases from J; junction bases left unmatched: 7. Germline loops: CDR1 SNHLY, CDR2 FYNNEI. This CDR3 comprises 15 residues.

V gene TRBV5-1 combines with J gene TRBJ2-1; maybe TRBD2 (7 bases). Per the germline V gene, CDR1 is SGHRS and CDR2 is YFSETQ. The CDR3 has 15 residues. The V end was cut by 4 bases, the J end by 5 bases, with 16 bases between. CDR3 amino acids: CASSPRGGSDNEQFF. In DNA form, the CDR3 reads TGCGCCAGCAGCCCCAGGGGCGGGAGTGACAATGAGCAGTTCTTC.

J is TRBJ1-3 and V is TRBV5-1, with 10 positions matching TRBD1. The CDR3 is 15 residues long. V was pared by 4 bases and J by 2 bases, with 3 bases of the junction left unmatched. CDR1 is SGHRS, CDR2 YFSETQ, per germline. The CDR3 spells CASSRGTGAGNTIYF. The CDR3 DNA sequence: TGCGCCAGCAGCAGAGGGACAGGGGCTGGAAACACCATATATTTT.

The chain is built from TRBV7-9 and TRBJ1-1, with TRBD1 as a possible D gene (5 bases). The CDR3 runs 13 residues. Between the trimmed V and J ends, which lost 5 bases and 1 base, there was a span of 8 bases. Germline assignment: CDR1 SEHNR and CDR2 FQNEAQ (reference sequence). CDR3 nucleotides: TGTGCCAGCAGCGCGCAGGGGAACACTGAAGCTTTCTTT. Translating gives CASSAQGNTEAFF. Based on the CDR3 plus reference TRBV7-9 and TRBJ1-1, the full variable domain is DTGVSQNPRHKITKRGQNVTFRCDPISEHNRLYWYRQTLGQGPEFLTYFQNEAQLEKSRLLSDRFSAERPKGSFSTLEIQRTEQGDSAMYLCASSAQGNTEAFFGQGTRLTVV.

The chain employs TRBV5-1 and TRBJ2-1, with a weak D call TRBD2 (5 bases). V was cut by 1 base and J by 8 bases, with 13 bases left in between. Germline V gives CDR1 SGHRS, CDR2 YFSETQ. The CDR3 totals 14 residues. Written as DNA, the CDR3 is TGCGCCAGCAGCTTGCAATACCCGAGGGATGAGCAGTTCTTC. Encoded protein: CASSLQYPRDEQFF.

This clone was seen a handful of times. This chain joins TRBV18 and TRBJ1-3; a weak D match, TRBD1 (6 bases). V gave up 3 bases and J gave up 1 base, with 19 bases separating them. Germline V lookup: CDR1 KGHSH, CDR2 LQKENI. The CDR3 is 18 amino acids. In nucleotides, the CDR3 is TGTGCCAGCTCACCTCGAAGGGGGGCTGGATTGTCTGGAAACACCATATATTTT. This gives the protein CASSPRRGAGLSGNTIYF. Filled out from reference TRBV18 and TRBJ1-3, the complete variable domain reads NAGVMQNPRHLVRRRGQEARLRCSPMKGHSHVYWYRQLPEEGLKFMVYLQKENIIDESGMPKERFSAEFPKEGPSILRIQQVVRGDSAAYFCASSPRRGAGLSGNTIYFGEGSWLTVV.

The gene calls are TRBV12-3 or TRBV12-4 and TRBJ1-1; a possible D gene is TRBD1 (6 bases). CDR3 length: 13 residues. The germline V and J ends were trimmed by 6 bases and 6 bases, with 14 bases remaining between them. Here the CDR3 DNA reads TGTGCCAGCAGAGCACTTGACAGGTCTGAAGCTTTCTTT. It codes for CASRALDRSEAFF.

CDR3 bases: TGCGCCAGCAGCTTGGTACAGGGTGAAGCTTTCTTT. Translated: CASSLVQGEAFF. The rearrangement joins TRBV5-1 to TRBJ1-1, with D perhaps TRBD1 (6 bases). Germline V CDR1 and CDR2: SGHRS, YFSETQ. The CDR3 sequence is 12 residues long. V shed 0 bases and J shed 7 bases, with 7 bases lying between them.